Shown below are 25 T cell receptor beta chains from a single sample sequenced in a study of cytotoxic CD8 clonotypes in ibrutinib-treated CLL. Produced via immunoSEQ multiplex PCR; TCRdb's table is partial and in-frame only. The table includes some 63,000 clones, 90% detected once. The input for sequencing was PBMCs, taken after 12 months of ibrutinib treatment. These TCRs come from a human donor with chronic lymphocytic leukemia.

About this clone itself: In the same sample, other DNA sequences code for this CDR3. The rearrangement uses TRBV11-2 and TRBJ2-6; D not resolved. This CDR3 has 14 amino acids. The germline gives CDR1 SGHAT, CDR2 FQNNGV. Trimming left V 1 base short and J 0 bases short, with 1 base between. The CDR3 is CASSLGSGANVLTF. Here the CDR3 DNA reads TGTGCCAGCAGCTTAGGCTCTGGGGCCAACGTCCTGACTTTC.

The V call is TRBV18, the J call TRBJ2-5; D is undetermined. Germline values: CDR1 KGHSH, CDR2 LQKENI. This CDR3 contains 14 residues. Trimming cost V 0 bases and J 5 bases, with 10 bases left between them. CDR3 nucleotides: TGTGCCAGCTCACCACCAAGCCCTCGGGAGACCCAGTACTTC. Its translation is CASSPPSPRETQYF. The entire variable domain, with the rest obtained from reference TRBV18 and TRBJ2-5, is as follows: NAGVMQNPRHLVRRRGQEARLRCSPMKGHSHVYWYRQLPEEGLKFMVYLQKENIIDESGMPKERFSAEFPKEGPSILRIQQVVRGDSAAYFCASSPPSPRETQYFGPGTRLLVL.

This clone was found a few times. V and J are TRBV27 and TRBJ1-5, with TRBD1 as a possible D gene (5 bases). CDR1 and CDR2 from the germline V gene are MNHEY and SMNVEV (reference sequence). The ends were cut back, 8 bases at V and 3 bases at J, with 5 bases in the middle. CDR3 length equals 11 residues. The CDR3 DNA reads as TGTGCCAGCGGGACCAATCAGCCCCAGCATTTT. It encodes CASGTNQPQHF.

This clone was observed once. The CDR3, as DNA: TGTGCCAGTAGGCGAATACAGGGGGCTCTCTCCGGGGAGCTGTTTTTT. This codes for CASRRIQGALSGELFF. The rearrangement uses TRBV19 and TRBJ2-2, with 9 bases fitting TRBD1. Germline-derived CDR1 and CDR2 are LNHDA and SQIVND (reference sequence). The CDR3 covers 16 residues. V shed 6 bases, J shed 6 bases, and the junction held 11 bases outside the gene matches.

The chain employs TRBV6-1 and TRBJ1-1; a possible D gene is TRBD1 (6 bases). The V gene's germline CDR1 is MNHNS and CDR2 SASEGT. V gave up 4 bases and J gave up 3 bases, with 12 bases separating them. The CDR3 length is 14 residues. This chain's CDR3 is CASSGGPKDTEAFF. The CDR3 DNA is TGTGCCAGCAGTGGGGGGCCTAAGGACACTGAAGCTTTCTTT.

Regarding this clone: One junction end disagrees with the germline gene, perhaps due to a read error. The same CDR3 also results from other DNA sequences found in this sample. The chain combines TRBV30 with TRBJ1-5; no definite D call. Germline assignment: CDR1 GTSNPN and CDR2 SVGIG (reference sequence). The length of the CDR3 is 18 residues. CDR3: CAWTDKPGLIESNQPQHF. CDR3 nucleotide sequence: TGTGCTTGGACCGACAAGCCGGGTTTAATTGAAAGCAATCAGCCCCAGCATTTT.

This rearrangement joins TRBV6-1 to TRBJ1-2, with TRBD1 identical over 9 bases. With V trimmed by 6 bases and J by 7 bases, 6 bases remained unmatched. The CDR3 contains 13 residues. The germline V gene has CDR1 MNHNS and CDR2 SASEGT. The CDR3 sequence is CASRYGTGSGYTF. In nucleotides, the CDR3 is TGTGCCAGCAGGTATGGGACAGGGAGTGGCTACACCTTC.

This chain links TRBV7-6 with TRBJ2-3, with a tentative D call TRBD2 (6 bases). Trimming pared 7 bases from V and 4 bases from J, leaving 12 bases between. This CDR3 comprises 13 residues. The germline CDR1 and CDR2 sequences are SGHVS and FNYEAQ. CDR3 in amino acids: CASTGGPADTQYF. The CDR3 region has the DNA TGTGCCAGCACCGGAGGGCCAGCAGATACGCAGTATTTT.

This chain joins TRBV10-3 and TRBJ2-5; D is unclear. Between the trimmed V and J ends, which lost 6 bases and 2 bases, there was a span of 4 bases. This CDR3 is 11 amino acids long. CDR1 ENHRY and CDR2 SYGVKD come from the germline V gene. This CDR3 reads CAIRDQETQYF. The CDR3 DNA reads as TGTGCCATCAGGGATCAAGAGACCCAGTACTTC.

This chain connects TRBV27 to TRBJ2-7; 10 bases match TRBD2. With 5 bases clipped from V and 6 bases from J, the junction kept 7 bases outside the gene matches. The germline V gene has CDR1 MNHEY and CDR2 SMNVEV (reference sequence). The CDR3 totals 14 residues. This CDR3 reads CASSPSGLAFEQYF. DNA for the CDR3: TGTGCCAGCAGTCCATCGGGACTAGCGTTCGAGCAGTACTTC.

This chain connects TRBV5-1 to TRBJ2-7; D uncertain. In germline, CDR1 is SGHRS, CDR2 YFSETQ. Trimming took off 3 bases at V and 6 bases at J, with 10 bases between the two ends. CDR3 length: 12 residues. This CDR3 is CASSSGPGEQYF. The DNA of the CDR3 is TGCGCCAGCAGCTCGGGTCCAGGCGAGCAGTACTTC. Combining the CDR3 with reference TRBV5-1 and TRBJ2-7 gives the whole variable domain KAGVTQTPRYLIKTRGQQVTLSCSPISGHRSVSWYQQTPGQGLQFLFEYFSETQRNKGNFPGRFSGRQFSNSRSEMNVSTLELGDSALYLCASSSGPGEQYFGPGTRLTVT.

The chain combines TRBV29-1 with TRBJ2-7; D remains unclear. The V gene lost 4 bases and the J gene lost 3 bases, with 7 bases spanning the gap. Germline V gene sequence: CDR1 SQVTM, CDR2 ANQGSEA. The CDR3 is 11 amino acids. This CDR3 reads CSVGGNYEQYF. DNA of the CDR3: TGCAGCGTTGGTGGCAACTACGAGCAGTACTTC.

This clone has a handful of counts. The chain links TRBV6-4 to TRBJ2-3; 9 nucleotides align to TRBD1. V trimming: 6 bases; J trimming: 1 base; junction bases outside the gene matches: 5. Per the germline V gene, CDR1 is MRHNA and CDR2 is SNTAGT. The CDR3 totals 15 residues. Here the CDR3 reads CASRRTGDGTDTQYF. DNA of the CDR3: TGTGCCAGCAGAAGGACAGGGGACGGCACAGATACGCAGTATTTT.

V usage is TRBV18 and J usage is TRBJ2-2; D is unclear. V dropped 3 bases and J dropped 4 bases, with 9 bases sitting between them. Germline values: CDR1 KGHSH, CDR2 LQKENI. CDR3 length: 14 residues. CDR3 in amino acids: CASSPSPVTGELFF. Written as DNA, the CDR3 is TGTGCCAGCTCACCTTCTCCGGTCACCGGGGAGCTGTTTTTT.

The chain couples TRBV7-2 to TRBJ2-2, with 11 bases lining up with TRBD1. Germline-derived CDR1 and CDR2 are SGHTA and FQGNSA. With V trimmed by 5 bases and J by 5 bases, 10 bases remained unmatched. The CDR3 has 17 residues. Here the CDR3 DNA reads TGTGCCAGCAGCACCCGGACAGGGGGCGGTCTTACCGGGGAGCTGTTTTTT. This encodes CASSTRTGGGLTGELFF.

This clone was counted only a few times. This chain connects TRBV7-8 to TRBJ2-2, with D possibly matching TRBD2 (5 bases). This CDR3 region has 15 residues. Trimming stripped 5 bases from V and 1 base from J, with 11 bases between. The V gene's germline CDR1 is SGHVS and CDR2 FQNEAQ. The CDR3 spells CASSPWSGNTGELFF. The DNA for the CDR3 is TGTGCCAGCAGCCCCTGGAGCGGGAACACCGGGGAGCTGTTTTTT.

This chain joins TRBV6-6 and TRBJ1-5; D unresolved. The V and J ends lost 0 bases and 4 bases respectively, with 7 bases between them. The CDR3 contains 14 residues. Per germline, CDR1 MNHNY and CDR2 SVGAGI (reference sequence). The CDR3: CASSYSQRNQPQHF. CDR3 in DNA: TGTGCCAGCAGTTACTCGCAACGTAATCAGCCCCAGCATTTT.

V and J are TRBV29-1 and TRBJ2-7, with a weak D call TRBD1 (6 bases). The CDR3 is 13 amino acids. V was trimmed by 5 bases and J by 2 bases, leaving 13 bases between them. Germline V lookup: CDR1 SQVTM, CDR2 ANQGSEA. CDR3 loop: CSVPTDRPYEQYF. CDR3 coding DNA: TGCAGCGTTCCGACGGACAGACCCTACGAGCAGTACTTC.

The chain links TRBV9 to TRBJ2-7; D possibly matches TRBD1 or TRBD2 (5 bases each). There are 14 residues in the CDR3. Trimming took off 4 bases at V and 0 bases at J, with 11 bases between the two ends. CDR1 is SGDLS and CDR2 is YYNGEE in the germline V gene. CDR3 in amino acids: CASSQIGGSYEQYF. CDR3 bases: TGTGCCAGCAGCCAAATTGGGGGCTCCTACGAGCAGTACTTC. Full variable domain (missing parts from reference TRBV9 and TRBJ2-7): DSGVTQTPKHLITATGQRVTLRCSPRSGDLSVYWYQQSLDQGLQFLIQYYNGEERAKGNILERFSAQQFPDLHSELNLSSLELGDSALYFCASSQIGGSYEQYFGPGTRLTVT.

The chain is built from TRBV5-8 and TRBJ2-4; 10 bases line up with TRBD1. V lost 2 bases and J lost 1; bases outside the gene matches: 3. Germline CDR1 SGHTS, CDR2 YDEGEE. This CDR3 has 16 residues. CDR3 region: CASSFGQGEAKNIQYF. The CDR3 DNA follows: TGTGCCAGCAGCTTCGGACAGGGGGAGGCCAAAAACATTCAGTACTTC.

The chain joins TRBV5-6 to TRBJ2-7; D gene unclear. Trimming stripped 1 base from V and 0 bases from J, with 14 bases between. The CDR3 covers 16 residues. The germline V gene encodes CDR1 SGHDT and CDR2 YYEEEE. In DNA, the CDR3 is TGTGCCAGCAGCTTGACACGTATCCGGAGCTCCTACGAGCAGTACTTC. This sequence encodes CASSLTRIRSSYEQYF.

This clone appeared a few times. The rearrangement links TRBV7-2 to TRBJ1-2; no clear D gene. There are 15 residues in the CDR3. The V end was cut by 7 bases, the J end by 3 bases, with 18 bases between. Germline V CDR1 and CDR2: SGHTA, FQGNSA. The CDR3 coding sequence is TGTGCCAGCACTCTCCTCGGGAGGGCCTACTATGGCTACACCTTC. It codes for CASTLLGRAYYGYTF.

This chain connects TRBV6-5 to TRBJ2-3; no clear D. The CDR3 extends over 15 amino acids. Germline-derived CDR1 and CDR2 are MNHEY and SVGAGI. V was clipped by 8 bases and J by 2 bases, with 17 bases between them. The CDR3 here is CASGRAPQATDTQYF. The CDR3, as DNA: TGTGCCAGCGGTAGGGCACCCCAAGCCACAGATACGCAGTATTTT.

The rearrangement links TRBV14 to TRBJ2-7; the D gene could be TRBD1 or TRBD2 (5 bases each). V lost 1 base to trimming and J lost 5 bases, with 18 bases between them. The germline V gene encodes CDR1 SGHDN and CDR2 FVKESK. The length of the CDR3 is 16 residues. The chain's CDR3 is CASSQVRELQFHEQYF. As DNA, the CDR3 is TGTGCCAGCAGCCAAGTCAGGGAGCTCCAATTCCACGAGCAGTACTTC.

The CDR3 nucleotides are TGTGCCAGCACCCGACCGGGGGGGGGTAGTCAGCCCCAGCATTTT. This encodes CASTRPGGGSQPQHF. The gene calls are TRBV6-1 and TRBJ1-5; possibly TRBD1 for D (5 bases). V lost 7 bases to trimming and J lost 6 bases, with 19 bases between them. The CDR3 loop spans 15 amino acids. Germline values: CDR1 MNHNS, CDR2 SASEGT.